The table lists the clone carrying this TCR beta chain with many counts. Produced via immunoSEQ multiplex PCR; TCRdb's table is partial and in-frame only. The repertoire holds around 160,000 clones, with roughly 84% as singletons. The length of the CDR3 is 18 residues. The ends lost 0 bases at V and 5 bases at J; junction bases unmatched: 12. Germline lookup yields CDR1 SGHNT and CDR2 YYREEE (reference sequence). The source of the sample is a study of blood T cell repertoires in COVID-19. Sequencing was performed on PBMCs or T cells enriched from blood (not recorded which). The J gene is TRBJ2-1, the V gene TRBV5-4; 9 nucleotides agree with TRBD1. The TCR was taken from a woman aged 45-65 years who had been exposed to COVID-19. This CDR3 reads CASSLGDRATGSHNEQFF. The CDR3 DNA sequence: TGTGCCAGCAGCTTGGGGGACAGGGCAACCGGGAGCCACAATGAGCAGTTCTTC.